The clone carrying this TCR beta chain was seen a handful of times. Full-length variable regions came from constant-region reverse primers plus semi-nested Nested Universal Primer A PCR. One entry per CDR3 protein, called by TCRdb with MiXCR from the 5' RACE reads. Among some 64,000 distinct CDR3 sequences listed, approximately 23% were seen once. The V end lost 6 bases, the J end lost 0 bases, and 6 bases lay between the germline ends. CDR1 and CDR2 (germline): SGHTA, FQGNSA. The CDR3 loop spans 14 amino acids. This TCR was sampled from a female donor with breast cancer. The rearrangement links TRBV7-2 to TRBJ2-6, with D hard to call. The specimen was memory CD4+ T cells sorted from a lymph node. The subset denotes: memory CD4+ T cells, CD4+CD45RO+CD25-. The CDR3 DNA sequence: TGTGCCAGCAGTTCTTCCTCTGGGGCCAACGTCCTGACTTTC. This translates into CASSSSSGANVLTF.